This T cell receptor (beta chain) was observed in a study of blood T cell repertoires in COVID-19. The overall study: T cells, B-cell-depleted T cells, or PBMCs provided the cDNA or gDNA that served as material.

A Seattle source enrolled patients during active infection and followed them longitudinally. In the original processing: It was from reference gene primer amplification that nucleated cell counts were estimated. Assay: immunoSEQ multiplex PCR; the TCRdb copy retains only in-frame clones and omits some. V and J calls and clone size follow that table, whereas D and trimming were derived from the DNA. Among roughly 150,000 clones listed, 79% were seen once. The CDR3 contains 18 residues. Germline CDR1 is SGHVS and CDR2 is FNYEAQ. V shed 4 bases and J 2 bases; nucleotides not matched to a gene: 8. This chain links TRBV7-6 with TRBJ2-5; 15 bases agree with TRBD2. The sequence was collected from a woman in her fifties or sixties with COVID-19, enrolled during active disease. The sequenced sample was peripheral blood. This CDR3 is CASSSGLAGGPGQETQYF. In DNA, the CDR3 is TGTGCCAGCAGCTCCGGACTAGCGGGGGGGCCGGGGCAAGAGACCCAGTACTTC. The full variable domain, in which reference TRBV7-6 and TRBJ2-5 provide the parts outside the CDR3, is GAGVSQSPRYKVTKRGQDVALRCDPISGHVSLYWYRQALGQGPEFLTYFNYEAQQDKSGLPNDRFSAERPEGSISTLTIQRTEQRDSAMYRCASSSGLAGGPGQETQYFGPGTRLLVL.